This T cell receptor beta chain was identified in a study of beta chain features in type 1 diabetes. Findings of the study overall: Any HLA effect on TCRB rearrangement was left unresolved by small sub-analyses. In patients and controls equally, PCR might favor templates that are shorter. People with Type 1 diabetes carried modestly yet significantly shorter TCRB CDR3s in all four CD4+ subsets.

This clone has just a few counts. The antigen is not known. Investigators reverse transcribed all isolated RNA, so they sequenced expressed TCRB transcripts. TCRdb's copy holds only in-frame clones and misses some; the assay was immunoSEQ multiplex PCR. Of around 250,000 clones in the sample, roughly an eighth were seen once. The clonotype was recovered from a man between 25 and 39 years old with type 1 diabetes. The sample taken for sequencing was naive CD4+ T cells from blood.

For the CDR3, the DNA is TGTGCCAGCAGCTTAGGAACTAGAAAAGGCTCGCAGTTCTTC. It encodes CASSLGTRKGSQFF. This rearrangement joins TRBV7-8 to TRBJ2-1; a possible D gene is TRBD2 (5 bases). Germline V gene sequence: CDR1 SGHVS, CDR2 FQNEAQ. V lost 1 base to trimming and J lost 12 bases, with 16 bases between them. The CDR3 has 14 residues.